This T cell receptor beta chain was captured in a study of monozygotic twins with inflammatory bowel disease. This CDR3 contains 13 residues. Germline lookup yields CDR1 MNHEY and CDR2 SMNVEV (reference sequence). Using the 5' RACE reads, TCRdb records one entry per CDR3 protein without DNA. This sample carries about 210,000 distinct CDR3 sequences, with 7.5% to 9.5% going to the ten biggest clones. Blood was drawn at under 3 ml per donor. The TCR originated in a human donor with ulcerative colitis or Crohn's disease, or a healthy co-twin of an affected twin (not recorded which). The chain carries TRBV27 and TRBJ2-3. Sequencing used blood. CDR3 loop: CASSYGGTDTQYF.